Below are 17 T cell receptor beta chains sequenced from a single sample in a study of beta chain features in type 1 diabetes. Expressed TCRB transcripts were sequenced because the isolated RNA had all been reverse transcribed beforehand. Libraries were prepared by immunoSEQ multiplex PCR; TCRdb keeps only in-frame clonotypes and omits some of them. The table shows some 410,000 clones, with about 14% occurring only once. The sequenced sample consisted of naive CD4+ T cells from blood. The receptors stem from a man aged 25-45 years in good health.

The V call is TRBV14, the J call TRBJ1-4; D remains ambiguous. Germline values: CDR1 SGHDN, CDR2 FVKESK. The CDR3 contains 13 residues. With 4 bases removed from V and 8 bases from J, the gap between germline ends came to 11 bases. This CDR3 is CASSRTAVEKLFF. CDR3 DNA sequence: TGTGCCAGCAGCCGGACCGCGGTGGAAAAACTGTTTTTT.

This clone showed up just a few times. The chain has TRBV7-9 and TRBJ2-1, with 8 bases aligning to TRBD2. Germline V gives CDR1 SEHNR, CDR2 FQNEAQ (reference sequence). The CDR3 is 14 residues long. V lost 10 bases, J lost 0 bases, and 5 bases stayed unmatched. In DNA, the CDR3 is TGTGCCACCACCGGGACTAGCTCCTACAATGAGCAGTTCTTC. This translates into CATTGTSSYNEQFF.

CDR3 in amino acids: CASSYNVKSDEQFF. The DNA of the CDR3 is TGCGCCAGCAGCTACAACGTTAAAAGCGATGAGCAGTTCTTC. The chain carries TRBV4-3 and TRBJ2-1; D not resolved. The CDR3 contains 14 residues. Trimming stripped 5 bases from V and 8 bases from J, with 16 bases between. Germline V gene sequence: CDR1 LGHNA, CDR2 YSLEER.

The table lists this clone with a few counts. The CDR3 loop is CASNTPATGELFF. In nucleotides, the CDR3 is TGTGCCAGCAACACCCCCGCCACTGGGGAGCTGTTTTTT. V is TRBV5-4 and J is TRBJ2-2; the D is unclear. Trimming removed 6 bases from V and 8 bases from J, with 14 bases in between. This CDR3 is built from 13 residues. Per germline, CDR1 SGHNT and CDR2 YYREEE (reference sequence).

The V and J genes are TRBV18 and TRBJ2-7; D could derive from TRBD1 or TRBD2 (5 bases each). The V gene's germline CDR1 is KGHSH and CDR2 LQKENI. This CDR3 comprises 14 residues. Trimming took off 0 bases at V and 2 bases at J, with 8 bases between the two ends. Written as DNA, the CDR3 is TGTGCCAGCTCACCACCGGGACCGACCTACGAGCAGTACGTC. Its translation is CASSPPGPTYEQYV.

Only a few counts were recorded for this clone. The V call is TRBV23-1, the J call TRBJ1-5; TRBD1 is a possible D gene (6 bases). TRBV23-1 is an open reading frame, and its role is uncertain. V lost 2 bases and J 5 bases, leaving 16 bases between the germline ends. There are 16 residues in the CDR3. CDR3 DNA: TGCGCCAGCAGTCAACCACACCGGGACAATCATCAGCCCCAGCATTTT. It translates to CASSQPHRDNHQPQHF.

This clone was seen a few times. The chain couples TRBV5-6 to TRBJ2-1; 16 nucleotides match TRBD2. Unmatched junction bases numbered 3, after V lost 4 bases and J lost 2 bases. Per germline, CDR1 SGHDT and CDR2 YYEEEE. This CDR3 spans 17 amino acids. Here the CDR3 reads CASSKGLAGGPYNEQFF. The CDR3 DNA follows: TGTGCCAGCAGCAAGGGACTAGCGGGAGGGCCCTACAATGAGCAGTTCTTC. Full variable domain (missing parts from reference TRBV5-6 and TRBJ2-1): DAGVTQSPTHLIKTRGQQVTLRCSPKSGHDTVSWYQQALGQGPQFIFQYYEEEERQRGNFPDRFSGHQFPNYSSELNVNALLLGDSALYLCASSKGLAGGPYNEQFFGPGTRLTVL.

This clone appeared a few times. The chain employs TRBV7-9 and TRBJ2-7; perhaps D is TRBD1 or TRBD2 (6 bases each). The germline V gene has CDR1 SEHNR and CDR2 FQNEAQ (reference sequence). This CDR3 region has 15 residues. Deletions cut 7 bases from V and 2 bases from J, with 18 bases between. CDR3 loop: CASTKRGESAYEQYF. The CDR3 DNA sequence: TGTGCCAGCACCAAGAGGGGGGAAAGTGCCTACGAGCAGTACTTC. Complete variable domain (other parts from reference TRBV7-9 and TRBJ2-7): DTGVSQNPRHKITKRGQNVTFRCDPISEHNRLYWYRQTLGQGPEFLTYFQNEAQLEKSRLLSDRFSAERPKGSFSTLEIQRTEQGDSAMYLCASTKRGESAYEQYFGPGTRLTVT.

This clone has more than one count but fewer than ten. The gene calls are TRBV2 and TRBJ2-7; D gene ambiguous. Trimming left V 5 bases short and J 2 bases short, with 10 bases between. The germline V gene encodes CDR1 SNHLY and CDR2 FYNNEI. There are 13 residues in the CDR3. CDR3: CASSMTGTYEQYV. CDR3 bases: TGTGCCAGCAGTATGACGGGTACCTACGAGCAGTACGTC.

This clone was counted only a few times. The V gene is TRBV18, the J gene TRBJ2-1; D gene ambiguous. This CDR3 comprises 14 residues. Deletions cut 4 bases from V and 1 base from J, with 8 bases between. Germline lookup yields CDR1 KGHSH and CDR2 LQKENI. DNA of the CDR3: TGTGCCAGCTCACAACCAGAGTCCTACAATGAGCAGTTCTTC. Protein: CASSQPESYNEQFF.

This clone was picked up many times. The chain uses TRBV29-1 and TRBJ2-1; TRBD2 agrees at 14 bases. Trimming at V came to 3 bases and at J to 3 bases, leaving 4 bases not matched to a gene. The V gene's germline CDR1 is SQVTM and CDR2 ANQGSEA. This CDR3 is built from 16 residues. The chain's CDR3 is CSVDGTSGSIYNEQFF. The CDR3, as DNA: TGCAGCGTTGATGGGACTAGCGGGAGTATCTACAATGAGCAGTTCTTC.

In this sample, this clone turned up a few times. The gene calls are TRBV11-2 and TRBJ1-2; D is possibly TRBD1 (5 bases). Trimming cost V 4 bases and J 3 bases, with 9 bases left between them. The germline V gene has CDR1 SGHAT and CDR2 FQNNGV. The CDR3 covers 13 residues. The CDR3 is CASSSSGYYGYTF. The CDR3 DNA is TGTGCCAGCAGCTCCTCAGGGTACTATGGCTACACCTTC.

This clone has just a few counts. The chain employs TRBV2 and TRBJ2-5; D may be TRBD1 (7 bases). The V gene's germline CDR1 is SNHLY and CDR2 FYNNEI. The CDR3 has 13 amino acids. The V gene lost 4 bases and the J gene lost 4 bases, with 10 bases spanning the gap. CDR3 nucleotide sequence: TGTGCCAGCAGTGGACAGGGAGGAGAGACCCAGTACTTC. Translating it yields CASSGQGGETQYF.

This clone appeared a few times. For the CDR3, the DNA is TGTGCCAGCAGCAGAGAACCCGAACGCGGGGAGCTGTTTTTT. This translates into CASSREPERGELFF. The V and J genes are TRBV5-4 and TRBJ2-2; no clear D. Germline V gene data show CDR1 as SGHNT and CDR2 as YYREEE (reference sequence). V was pared by 4 bases and J by 7 bases, with 14 bases between. The CDR3 has 14 residues.

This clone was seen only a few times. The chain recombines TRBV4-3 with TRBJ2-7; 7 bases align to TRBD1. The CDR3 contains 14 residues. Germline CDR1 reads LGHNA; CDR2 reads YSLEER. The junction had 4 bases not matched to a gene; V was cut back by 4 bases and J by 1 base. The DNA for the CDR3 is TGCGCCAGCAGCCGACGGGACAGTTCCTACGAGCAGTACTTC. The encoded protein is CASSRRDSSYEQYF.

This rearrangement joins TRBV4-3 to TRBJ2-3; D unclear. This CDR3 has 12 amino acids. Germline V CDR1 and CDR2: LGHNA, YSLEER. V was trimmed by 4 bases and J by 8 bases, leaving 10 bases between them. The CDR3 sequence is CASSLQLGTQYF. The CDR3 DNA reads TGCGCCAGCAGCCTGCAGCTTGGTACGCAGTATTTT.

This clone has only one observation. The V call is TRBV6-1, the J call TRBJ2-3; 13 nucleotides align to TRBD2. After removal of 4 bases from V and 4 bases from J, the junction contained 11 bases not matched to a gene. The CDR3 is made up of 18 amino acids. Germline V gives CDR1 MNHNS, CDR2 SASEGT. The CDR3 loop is CASSGGLAGVSRADTQYF. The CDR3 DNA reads TGTGCCAGCAGTGGTGGACTAGCGGGAGTCAGTAGGGCAGATACGCAGTATTTT.